Below, 10 T cell receptor beta chains from the same sample are listed, as sequenced in a study of cytomegalovirus exposure and HLA in healthy donors. With 60 Vbeta and 13 Jbeta primers, the PCR was carried out. Generated by immunoSEQ multiplex PCR, the TCRdb table keeps only in-frame clones and is missing some. Of just over 200,000 clones listed, around 64% are singletons. Sequencing was performed on PBMCs. The receptors were sampled from a man in his forties in good health and CMV-seropositive.

V gene TRBV19 combines with J gene TRBJ2-3, with a possible D match to TRBD1 (5 bases). CDR1 and CDR2 from the germline V gene are LNHDA and SQIVND (reference sequence). CDR3 length: 18 residues. V was pared by 7 bases and J by 2 bases, with 25 bases between. CDR3 sequence reads: CASTSPSLRGGNTDTQYF. CDR3 DNA: TGTGCCAGTACCTCCCCAAGTTTAAGGGGCGGCAACACAGATACGCAGTATTTT.

This rearrangement joins TRBV27 to TRBJ2-6; a possible D gene is TRBD1 (5 bases). The CDR3 loop spans 18 amino acids. V shed 9 bases and J shed 4 bases, with 25 bases lying between them. CDR1 is MNHEY, CDR2 SMNVEV, per germline (reference sequence). The CDR3 region is CASTQVWAAPGGANVLTF. The DNA of the CDR3 is TGTGCCAGTACACAGGTGTGGGCAGCCCCCGGGGGGGCCAACGTCCTGACTTTC.

CDR3 amino acids: CSVEPPGQDYEQYF. The CDR3 DNA sequence: TGCAGCGTTGAACCCCCGGGACAGGACTACGAGCAGTACTTC. The J gene is TRBJ2-5, the V gene TRBV29-1, with TRBD1 matching 8 bases. TRBJ2-7 explains the end of the DNA better; the J call may be wrong. CDR1 SQVTM and CDR2 ANQGSEA come from the germline V gene. CDR3 length equals 14 residues.

This clone has a handful of counts. The V and J genes are TRBV5-1 and TRBJ1-5; D is perhaps TRBD1 (6 bases). Between the trimmed V and J ends, which lost 4 bases and 1 base, there was a span of 9 bases. The CDR3 sequence is 14 residues long. The germline V gene encodes CDR1 SGHRS and CDR2 YFSETQ. CDR3 region: CASSPTGSNQPQHF. The CDR3, as DNA: TGCGCCAGCAGCCCAACAGGGAGCAATCAGCCCCAGCATTTT.

V and J are TRBV6-1 and TRBJ1-1; TRBD1 matches 7 bases. With 11 bases clipped from V and 4 bases from J, the junction kept 7 bases outside the gene matches. The CDR3 totals 12 residues. Germline V CDR1 and CDR2: MNHNS, SASEGT. CDR3 DNA: TGTGCCGCAGGGGGGTGGAGCACTGAAGCTTTCTTT. Protein sequence: CAAGGWSTEAFF.

CDR3 region: CASRGSSYEQYF. For the CDR3, the DNA is TGTGCCAGCAGAGGGAGCTCCTACGAGCAGTACTTC. The V and J genes are TRBV6-6 and TRBJ2-7; D perhaps matches TRBD2 (5 bases). Deletions cut 6 bases from V and 0 bases from J, with 6 bases between. The length of the CDR3 is 12 residues. Per the germline V gene, CDR1 is MNHNY and CDR2 is SVGAGI (reference sequence).

This chain uses TRBV28 with TRBJ1-2; D call uncertain. The V end lost 10 bases, the J end lost 2 bases, and 11 bases lay between the germline ends. Germline V CDR1 and CDR2: MDHEN, SYDVKM. The CDR3 contains 12 residues. The CDR3 DNA sequence: TGTGCCACCGAGGGTATGAACTATGGCTACACCTTC. Protein product: CATEGMNYGYTF.

The chain joins TRBV28 to TRBJ1-1, with a tentative D call TRBD1 (5 bases). The CDR3 covers 12 residues. Germline V gene sequence: CDR1 MDHEN, CDR2 SYDVKM. With 6 bases removed from V and 3 bases from J, the gap between germline ends came to 8 bases. CDR3 nucleotides: TGTGCCAGCAGGGTCAGGGACACTGAAGCTTTCTTT. Its translation: CASRVRDTEAFF.

The chain carries TRBV6-5 and TRBJ2-2; 7 positions match TRBD1. The ends lost 4 bases at V and 7 bases at J; junction bases unmatched: 6. CDR3 length: 14 residues. Germline V gives CDR1 MNHEY, CDR2 SVGAGI. The CDR3 region has the DNA TGTGCCAGCAGTTCAGGGGGAAAAGGCGGGGAGCTGTTTTTT. Translating it yields CASSSGGKGGELFF.

The chain joins TRBV2 to TRBJ2-2, with D possibly matching TRBD1 (5 bases). Trimming removed 6 bases from V and 3 bases from J, with 11 bases in between. CDR1 is SNHLY, CDR2 FYNNEI, per germline. The CDR3 contains 14 residues. The CDR3 DNA reads TGTGCCAGCAGAGACTGGGGCCACACCGGGGAGCTGTTTTTT. Translated, it gives CASRDWGHTGELFF. Full variable domain (outside the CDR3, taken from reference TRBV2 and TRBJ2-2): EPEVTQTPSHQVTQMGQEVILRCVPISNHLYFYWYRQILGQKVEFLVSFYNNEISEKSEIFDDQFSVERPDGSNFTLKIRSTKLEDSAMYFCASRDWGHTGELFFGEGSRLTVL.